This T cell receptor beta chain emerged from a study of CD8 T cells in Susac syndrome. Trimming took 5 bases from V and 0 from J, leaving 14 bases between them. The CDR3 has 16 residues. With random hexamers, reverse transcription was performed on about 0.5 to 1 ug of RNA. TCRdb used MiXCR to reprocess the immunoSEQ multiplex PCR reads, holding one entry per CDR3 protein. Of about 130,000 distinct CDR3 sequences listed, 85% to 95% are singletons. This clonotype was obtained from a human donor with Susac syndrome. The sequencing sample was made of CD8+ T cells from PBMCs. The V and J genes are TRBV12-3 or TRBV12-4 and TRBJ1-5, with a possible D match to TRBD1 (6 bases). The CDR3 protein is CASSHPRTVSNQPQHF. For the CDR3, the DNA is TGTGCCAGCAGTCACCCCCGGACAGTTAGCAATCAGCCCCAGCATTTT.